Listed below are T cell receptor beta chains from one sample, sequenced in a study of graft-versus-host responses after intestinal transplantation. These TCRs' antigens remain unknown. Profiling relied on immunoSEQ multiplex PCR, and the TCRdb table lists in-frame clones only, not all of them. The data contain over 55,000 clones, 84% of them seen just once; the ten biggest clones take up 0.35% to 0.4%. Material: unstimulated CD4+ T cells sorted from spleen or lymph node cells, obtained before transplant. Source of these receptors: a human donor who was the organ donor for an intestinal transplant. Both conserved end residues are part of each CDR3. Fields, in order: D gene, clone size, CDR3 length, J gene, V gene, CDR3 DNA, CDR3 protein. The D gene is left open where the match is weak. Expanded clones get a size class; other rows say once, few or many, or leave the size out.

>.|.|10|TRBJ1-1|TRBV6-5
TGTGCCAGCAGTTACGACACCGCTTTCTTT
CASSYDTAFF
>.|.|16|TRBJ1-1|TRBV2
TGTGCCAGCAGTGAATTCTCGACAGGATTGAACACTGAAGCTTTCTTT
CASSEFSTGLNTEAFF
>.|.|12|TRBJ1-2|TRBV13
TGTGCCAGCAGCTTAGACAAATATGGCTACACCTTC
CASSLDKYGYTF
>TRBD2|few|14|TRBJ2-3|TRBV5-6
TGTGCCAGCACTCTTGCGGGGGATACAGATACGCAGTATTTT
CASTLAGDTDTQYF
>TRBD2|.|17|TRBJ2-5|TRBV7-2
TGTGCCAGCAGCTTAGGGCTAGCGGGGGGGCCCAGAGAGACCCAGTACTTC
CASSLGLAGGPRETQYF
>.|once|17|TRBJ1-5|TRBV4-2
TGTGCCAGCAGCCAAGATAGTCGTCTGAAAAGCAATCAGCCCCAGCATTTT
CASSQDSRLKSNQPQHF
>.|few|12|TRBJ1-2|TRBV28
TGTGCCAGCAGTCCTCGGGACTATGGCTACACCTTC
CASSPRDYGYTF
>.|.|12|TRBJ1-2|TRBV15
TGTGCCACCAGCAATAGACTGGTAGGCTACACCTTC
CATSNRLVGYTF
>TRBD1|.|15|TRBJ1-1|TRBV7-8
TGTGCCAGCAGCGCGCAGGGGGCGCTGAACACTGAAGCTTTCTTT
CASSAQGALNTEAFF
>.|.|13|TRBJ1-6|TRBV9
TGTGCCAGCAGTGGAGGACGGGGTTGGCCCCTCCACTTT
CASSGGRGWPLHF
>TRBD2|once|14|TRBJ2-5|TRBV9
TGTGCCAGCAGCCCAACTAGCGGGGTCGAGACCCAGTACTTC
CASSPTSGVETQYF
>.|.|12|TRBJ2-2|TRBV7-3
TGTGCCAGCAGCCCAGATGTCGGGGAGCTGTTTTTT
CASSPDVGELFF
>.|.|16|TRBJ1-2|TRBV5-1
TGCGCCAGCAGCCCGTCTCGGTCCAGGGTTGTCTATGGCTACACCTTC
CASSPSRSRVVYGYTF
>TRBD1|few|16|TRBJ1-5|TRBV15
TGTGCCACCAGCAGAGATCCGGGACAGGGAGGGCAGCCCCAGCATTTT
CATSRDPGQGGQPQHF
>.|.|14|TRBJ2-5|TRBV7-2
TGTGCCAGCAGCTTAGTAGCGGACCAAGAGACCCAGTACTTC
CASSLVADQETQYF
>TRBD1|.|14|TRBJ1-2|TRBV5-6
TGTGCCAGCAGCTTGTCCGACAGGGACTATGGCTACACCTTC
CASSLSDRDYGYTF
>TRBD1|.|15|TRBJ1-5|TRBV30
TGTGCCTGGAGTCACCGGGACAGGGTTGATCAGCCCCAGCATTTT
CAWSHRDRVDQPQHF
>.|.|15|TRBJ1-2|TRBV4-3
TGCGCCAGCAGCCAAGTCCGTCGGGGGGCGGATGGCTACACCTTC
CASSQVRRGADGYTF
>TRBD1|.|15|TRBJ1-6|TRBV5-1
TGCGCCAGCAGCTGGGGTACAGGGGAAAATTCACCCCTCCACTTT
CASSWGTGENSPLHF
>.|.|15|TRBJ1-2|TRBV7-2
TGTGCCAGCAGCTTAGTGGGGGGGGCCTCCTATGGCTACACCTTC
CASSLVGGASYGYTF
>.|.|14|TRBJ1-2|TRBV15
TGTGCCACCAGCAGGGCAGGGTTTGACTATGGCTACACCTTC
CATSRAGFDYGYTF
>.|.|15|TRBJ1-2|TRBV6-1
TGTGCCAGCAGGGTACAGTGGAGGGGAAACTATGGCTACACCTTC
CASRVQWRGNYGYTF
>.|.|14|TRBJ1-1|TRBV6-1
TGTGCCAGCAGGCCTTCGGGACAGAACACTGAAGCTTTCTTT
CASRPSGQNTEAFF
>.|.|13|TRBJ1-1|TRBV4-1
TGCGCCAGCAGCCAAGGGAGAAAGTCTGAAGCTTTCTTT
CASSQGRKSEAFF
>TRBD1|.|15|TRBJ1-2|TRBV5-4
TGTGCCAGCAGCTTGGGGGACAGGGTTGGCTATGGCTACACCTTC
CASSLGDRVGYGYTF
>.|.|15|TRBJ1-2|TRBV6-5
TGTGCCAGCAGTTACTCGGGCTCCTCTAACTATGGCTACACCTTC
CASSYSGSSNYGYTF
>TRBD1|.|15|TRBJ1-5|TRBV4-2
TGTGCCAGCAGCCACGACAGGGGGAGCGGTCAGCCCCAGCATTTT
CASSHDRGSGQPQHF
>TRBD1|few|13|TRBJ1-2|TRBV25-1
TGTGCCAGCAGTGCGACAGGGGGGTATGGCTACACCTTC
CASSATGGYGYTF
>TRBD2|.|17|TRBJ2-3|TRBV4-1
TGCGCCAGCAGCCAAGATGACCCGGGGGGGCCGAGAGATACGCAGTATTTT
CASSQDDPGGPRDTQYF
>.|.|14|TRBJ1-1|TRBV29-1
TGCAGCGTTGAAGATTGGCCGAAGAACACTGAAGCTTTCTTT
CSVEDWPKNTEAFF
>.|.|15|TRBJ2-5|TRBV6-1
TGTGCCAGCAGTCCGCGTCGTAGACGGGAGGAGACCCAGTACTTC
CASSPRRRREETQYF
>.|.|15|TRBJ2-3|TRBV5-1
TGCGCCAGCAGCGTGCCTCAGGCGGGTACAGATACGCAGTATTTT
CASSVPQAGTDTQYF
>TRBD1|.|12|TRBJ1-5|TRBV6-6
TGTGCCAGCAAGACAGGGGGAATTCCCCAGCATTTT
CASKTGGIPQHF
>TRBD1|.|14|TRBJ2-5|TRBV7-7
TGTGCTAGCAGCTTAGGGACAGGGCAAGAGACCCAGTACTTC
CASSLGTGQETQYF
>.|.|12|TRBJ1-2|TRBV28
TGTGCCAGCCTTACGGACAGCTATGGCTACACCTTC
CASLTDSYGYTF
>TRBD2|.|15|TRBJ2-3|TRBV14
TGTGCCAGCAGCCAAGGGACTAGTCGCACAGATACGCAGTATTTT
CASSQGTSRTDTQYF
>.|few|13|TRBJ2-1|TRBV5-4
TGTGCCAGCAGCTCAGAACCGGGGAATGAGCAGTTCTTC
CASSSEPGNEQFF
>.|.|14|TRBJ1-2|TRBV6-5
TGTGCCAGCAGTTACTTGGCAGGGGTGGTGGGCTACACCTTC
CASSYLAGVVGYTF
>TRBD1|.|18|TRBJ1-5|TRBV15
TGTGCCACCAGCAGAGATTCAGGGACAGGGGGCCCCAATCAGCCCCAGCATTTT
CATSRDSGTGGPNQPQHF
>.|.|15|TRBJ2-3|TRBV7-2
TGTGCGACGCGTAAGGGGGGGGGCCAAACAGATACGCAGTATTTT
CATRKGGGQTDTQYF